Reported below is one TCR beta chain. CDR3 length: 18 residues. The ends lost 0 bases at V and 6 bases at J; junction bases unmatched: 12. Germline V lookup: CDR1 SGHAT, CDR2 FQDESV (reference sequence). This entry comes from a study of blood T cell repertoires in COVID-19. Study-wide context: Acute-phase and convalescent COVID-19 samples originated in the United States, Italy and Spain.

Sequencing used immunoSEQ multiplex PCR; TCRdb keeps in-frame clones, though not all of them. The data show 220,000 or so clones, with 82% seen just once and approximately 7.6% held by the top ten. The rearrangement joins TRBV11-1 to TRBJ2-1, with 9 bases identical to TRBD1. The sequenced sample consisted of peripheral blood. The TCR sequence derives from an elderly woman with COVID-19, enrolled during active disease. The CDR3 DNA follows: TGTGCCAGCAGCTTAGCGGGGACAGGGTTCAGCAGGGCCAATGAGCAGTTCTTC. Translating gives CASSLAGTGFSRANEQFF.